A single sample is the source of the 8 T cell receptor beta chains below, sequenced in a study of blood T cell repertoires in COVID-19. TCRdb's table, derived via immunoSEQ multiplex PCR, lists solely in-frame clones and lacks some. The sample has approximately 140,000 clones, approximately 90% seen once. The sequenced sample was peripheral blood. The receptor set was obtained from a man between 18 and 29 years old with COVID-19, enrolled during active disease.

The rearrangement joins TRBV5-1 to TRBJ2-7; D not certain. CDR1 and CDR2 from the germline V gene are SGHRS and YFSETQ. This CDR3 spans 14 amino acids. V lost 1 base, J lost 0 bases, and 8 bases lay in between. In DNA form, the CDR3 reads TGCGCCAGCAGCTTGTGGAGCTCCTCCTACGAGCAGTACTTC. This gives the protein CASSLWSSSYEQYF.

The V gene is TRBV5-1, the J gene TRBJ2-1; TRBD2 agrees at 7 bases. V lost 10 bases, J lost 8 bases, and 21 bases stayed unmatched. Germline values: CDR1 SGHRS, CDR2 YFSETQ. The CDR3 runs 16 residues. The CDR3 loop reads CASRAIRAGASDEQFF. CDR3 DNA sequence: TGCGCCTCCCGGGCCATCCGGGCGGGAGCTTCAGATGAGCAGTTCTTC.

The chain joins TRBV5-4 to TRBJ1-1; possible D gene TRBD1, 6 bases. The V end lost 2 bases, the J end lost 8 bases, and 16 bases lay between the germline ends. Germline assignment: CDR1 SGHNT and CDR2 YYREEE (reference sequence). This CDR3 comprises 14 residues. Written as DNA, the CDR3 is TGTGCCAGCAGCTTATATTCGTTAGGACAGGAAGCTTTCTTT. This codes for CASSLYSLGQEAFF.

V gene TRBV20-1 combines with J gene TRBJ1-6; D gene ambiguous. The CDR3 runs to 14 residues. Trimming left V 3 bases short and J 7 bases short, with 13 bases between. Germline V gene data show CDR1 as DFQATT and CDR2 as SNEGSKA (reference sequence). This CDR3 is CSASKRRENSPLHF. The CDR3 DNA reads as TGCAGTGCTAGTAAGAGGAGGGAGAATTCACCCCTCCACTTT.

This chain uses TRBV6-5 with TRBJ1-6; weak D call: TRBD1 (5 bases). Germline-derived CDR1 and CDR2 are MNHEY and SVGAGI. There are 14 residues in the CDR3. V was shortened by 7 bases and J by 8 bases, with 15 bases between the two germline ends. CDR3 DNA sequence: TGTGCCAGCAAGCGGGGCGCGATTGATTCACCCCTCCACTTT. This encodes CASKRGAIDSPLHF.

V is TRBV28 and J is TRBJ2-2, with TRBD2 matching over 7 bases. CDR1 is MDHEN and CDR2 is SYDVKM in the germline V gene. Trimming at V came to 2 bases and at J to 2 bases, leaving 8 bases not matched to a gene. This CDR3 spans 17 amino acids. CDR3 coding DNA: TGTGCCAGCAGTTTAGGGGAGGGACTACCCAACACCGGGGAGCTGTTTTTT. Translation gives CASSLGEGLPNTGELFF.

This clone was observed a few times. The chain joins TRBV7-6 to TRBJ2-3; 8 bases line up with TRBD2. V was clipped by 3 bases and J by 2 bases; unmatched bases: 4. This CDR3 is built from 15 residues. CDR1 is SGHVS, CDR2 FNYEAQ, per germline. For the CDR3, the DNA is TGTGCCAGCAGCTTCAGCGGGAGACTCACAGATACGCAGTATTTT. This translates into CASSFSGRLTDTQYF.

This sequence joins TRBV19 and TRBJ2-1, with TRBD2 matching over 9 bases. V lost 3 bases and J lost 0; bases outside the gene matches: 15. This CDR3 region has 20 residues. Germline CDR1 and CDR2: LNHDA and SQIVND (reference sequence). As DNA, the CDR3 is TGTGCCAGTAGTATCGGACTAGCGCAACTTTATCAGAGCTCCTACAATGAGCAGTTCTTC. It translates to CASSIGLAQLYQSSYNEQFF.